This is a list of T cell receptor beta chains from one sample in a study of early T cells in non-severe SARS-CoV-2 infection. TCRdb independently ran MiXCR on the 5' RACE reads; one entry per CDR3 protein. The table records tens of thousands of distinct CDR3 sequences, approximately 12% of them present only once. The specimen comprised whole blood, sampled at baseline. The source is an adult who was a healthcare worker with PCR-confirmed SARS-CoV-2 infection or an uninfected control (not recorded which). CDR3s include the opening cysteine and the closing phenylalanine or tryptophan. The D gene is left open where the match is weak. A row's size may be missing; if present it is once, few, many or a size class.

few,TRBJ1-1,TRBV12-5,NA,CASGLGDSGNTEAFF,TGTGCTAGTGGTTTGGGGGACTCCGGGAACACTGAAGCTTTCTTT
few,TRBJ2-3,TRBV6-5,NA,CASSRLGATDTQYF,TGTGCCAGCAGCCGCCTCGGGGCAACAGATACGCAGTATTTT
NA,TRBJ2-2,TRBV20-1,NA,CSARERNPGELFF,TGCAGTGCTAGAGAGCGAAATCCCGGGGAGCTGTTTTTT
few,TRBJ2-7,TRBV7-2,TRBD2,CASTLLAGGNSEQYF,TGTGCCAGCACCCTCCTAGCGGGAGGAAATAGCGAGCAGTACTTC
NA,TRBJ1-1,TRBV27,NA,CASSKQGNTEAFF,TGTGCCAGCAGTAAACAGGGGAACACTGAAGCTTTCTTT
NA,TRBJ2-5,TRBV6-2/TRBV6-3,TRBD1,CASSYEGQEETQYF,TGTGCCAGCAGTTACGAGGGACAGGAAGAGACCCAGTACTTC
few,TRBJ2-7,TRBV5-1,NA,CASSGGYEQYF,TGCGCCAGCAGCGGGGGATACGAGCAGTACTTC
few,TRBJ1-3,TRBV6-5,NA,CASSYSDSTGNTIYF,TGTGCCAGCAGTTACTCGGACAGCACTGGAAACACCATATATTTT
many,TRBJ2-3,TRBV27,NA,CASSLSGYGGSTDTQYF,TGTGCCAGCAGTTTATCAGGGTACGGGGGATCCACAGATACGCAGTATTTT
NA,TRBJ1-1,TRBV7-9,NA,CASKYGSDVTEAFF,TGTGCCAGCAAATATGGGAGCGACGTCACTGAAGCTTTCTTT
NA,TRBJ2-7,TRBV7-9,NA,CASSLTDTWDF,TGTGCCAGCAGCCTAACGGACACCTGGGACTTC
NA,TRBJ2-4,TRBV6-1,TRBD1,CASSEGQGADIQYF,TGTGCCAGCAGTGAAGGCCAGGGGGCGGACATTCAGTACTTC
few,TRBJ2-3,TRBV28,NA,CASSSRRRLDTQYF,TGTGCCAGCAGTTCCCGACGGCGTCTCGATACGCAGTATTTT
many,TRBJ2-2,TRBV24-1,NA,CATSDLVSGRRHGELFF,TGTGCCACCAGTGACCTTGTTTCAGGGAGGCGGCACGGGGAGCTGTTTTTT
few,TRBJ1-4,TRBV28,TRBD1,CASSLRTGLLEKLFF,TGTGCCAGCAGTTTAAGGACAGGGCTATTGGAAAAACTGTTTTTT
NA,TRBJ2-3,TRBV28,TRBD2,CASSPAGGRADTQYF,TGTGCCAGCAGTCCCGCGGGAGGGCGCGCAGATACGCAGTATTTT
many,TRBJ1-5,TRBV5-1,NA,CASSAGSLNQPQHF,TGCGCCAGCAGCGCCGGGTCCCTAAATCAGCCCCAGCATTTT
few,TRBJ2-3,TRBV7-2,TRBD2,CASSYRAGPSTDTQYF,TGTGCCAGCAGCTACCGAGCGGGACCTTCCACAGATACGCAGTATTTT
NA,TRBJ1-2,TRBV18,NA,CASHPGGSPYGYTF,TGTGCCAGCCACCCCGGGGGCTCTCCCTATGGCTACACCTTC
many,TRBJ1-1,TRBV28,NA,CASRIIQGMGTEAFF,TGTGCCAGCAGGATAATCCAGGGGATGGGAACTGAAGCTTTCTTT
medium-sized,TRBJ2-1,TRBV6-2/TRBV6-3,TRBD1,CASSHTGGAYNEQFF,TGTGCCAGCAGCCACACAGGGGGCGCATACAATGAGCAGTTCTTC
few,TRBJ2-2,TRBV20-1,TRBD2,CSARDGGAGELFF,TGCAGTGCTAGAGATGGGGGGGCCGGGGAGCTGTTTTTT